The present TCR beta chain was sequenced within a study of cytomegalovirus exposure and HLA in healthy donors. In regard to this clone: The antigen is not known.

Clones were read by immunoSEQ multiplex PCR, and TCRdb kept only the in-frame ones, dropping some. The sample contains approximately 260,000 clones, approximately 83% of which appear only once. Study-wide points: The listing of fewer than 200 TCR beta chains classed them as cytomegalovirus-associated.

The sample consisted of PBMCs. The TCR sequence derives from a woman younger than 45 in good health and CMV-seropositive.

The CDR3 protein is CASSTGAYGYTF. In DNA, the CDR3 is TGTGCCAGCAGTACAGGCGCTTATGGCTACACCTTC. The V and J genes are TRBV27 and TRBJ1-2; D may be TRBD1 (5 bases). Germline-derived CDR1 and CDR2 are MNHEY and SMNVEV (reference sequence). V shed 5 bases and J shed 5 bases, with 9 bases lying between them. The CDR3 loop spans 12 amino acids.